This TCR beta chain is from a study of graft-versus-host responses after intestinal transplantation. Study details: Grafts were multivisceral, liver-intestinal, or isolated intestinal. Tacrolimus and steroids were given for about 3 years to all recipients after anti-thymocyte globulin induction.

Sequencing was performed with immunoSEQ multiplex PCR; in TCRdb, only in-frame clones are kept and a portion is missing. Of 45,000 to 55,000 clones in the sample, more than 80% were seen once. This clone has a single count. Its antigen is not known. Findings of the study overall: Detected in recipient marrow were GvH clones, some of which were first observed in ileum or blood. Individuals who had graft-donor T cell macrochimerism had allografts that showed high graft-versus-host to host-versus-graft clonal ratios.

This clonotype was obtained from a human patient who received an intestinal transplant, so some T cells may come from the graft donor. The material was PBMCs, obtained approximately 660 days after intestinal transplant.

CDR3 nucleotide sequence: TGTGCCAGCAACACAGGGGATTCCCCAACTAATGAAAAACTGTTTTTT. This sequence encodes CASNTGDSPTNEKLFF. The V gene is TRBV6-4, the J gene TRBJ1-4; 7 nucleotides line up with TRBD1. J gave up 0 bases and V 7 bases, and 8 bases lay outside the gene matches. CDR1 MRHNA and CDR2 SNTAGT come from the germline V gene. This CDR3 contains 16 residues.